This TCR beta chain was captured in a study of T cell repertoires in cytomegalovirus infection. Background on the study: Indications of both CMV infection and matching HLA type were provided by public TCR beta signatures.

Germline V CDR1 and CDR2: SGHNT, YYREEE (reference sequence). The CDR3 has 16 amino acids. V gave up 1 base and J gave up 8 bases, with 19 bases separating them. TCRdb called the reads again in MiXCR, with one record for every CDR3 protein. The table has around 250,000 distinct CDR3 sequences, about 17% seen once. The study's findings and limits: CMV-specific TCR beta clonotypes restricted by HLA-C were the ones dominating the ex vivo response. CMV carriers having the relevant HLA were flagged by cumulative public TCR beta family frequency.

The sample holds a few counts of this clonotype. The antigen is undetermined. This sequence originates from a human donor in good health (CMV status not recorded). Some clones in this sample may be carry-over from other donors' samples. The rearrangement joins TRBV5-4 to TRBJ2-1; a possible D gene is TRBD2 (5 bases). What was sequenced was CD8+ T cells from PBMCs. The CDR3 region has the DNA TGTGCCAGCAGCTTGCGGGCCGCCGCGATTAGCGATGAGCAGTTCTTC. The encoded protein is CASSLRAAAISDEQFF.